A single sample gave rise to the 2 T cell receptor beta chains below, sequenced in a study of blood T cell repertoires in COVID-19. Libraries were prepared by immunoSEQ multiplex PCR; TCRdb keeps only in-frame clonotypes and omits some of them. The data contain some 50,000 clones, about 82% of them singletons. Material: peripheral blood. The source is a human donor in a cohort sampled during active COVID-19.

This sequence joins TRBV25-1 and TRBJ2-2, with 7 nucleotides matching TRBD2. V shed 6 bases and J 6 bases; nucleotides not matched to a gene: 4. The CDR3 spans 13 residues. Germline CDR1 and CDR2: MGHDK and SYGVNS. For the CDR3, the DNA is TGTGCCAGCAGGGGGGAGGGAGCCGGGGAGCTGTTTTTT. Its protein is CASRGEGAGELFF.

The chain uses TRBV11-1 and TRBJ2-1, with TRBD2 matching 9 bases. V lost 6 bases to trimming and J lost 3 bases; unmatched junction nucleotides: 3. This CDR3 contains 14 residues. Germline loops: CDR1 SGHAT, CDR2 FQDESV (reference sequence). The CDR3 here is CASSVAGVYNEQFF. CDR3 coding DNA: TGTGCCAGCAGTGTAGCGGGAGTCTACAATGAGCAGTTCTTC.